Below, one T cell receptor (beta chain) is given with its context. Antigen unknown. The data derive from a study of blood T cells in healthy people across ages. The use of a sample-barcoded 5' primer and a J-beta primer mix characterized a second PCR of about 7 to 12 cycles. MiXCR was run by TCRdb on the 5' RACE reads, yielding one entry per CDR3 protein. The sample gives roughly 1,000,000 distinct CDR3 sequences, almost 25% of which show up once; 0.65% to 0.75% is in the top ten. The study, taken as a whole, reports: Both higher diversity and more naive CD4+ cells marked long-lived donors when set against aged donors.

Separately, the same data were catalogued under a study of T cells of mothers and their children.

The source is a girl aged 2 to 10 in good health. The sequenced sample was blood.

In DNA, the CDR3 is TGTGCCAGCTCACCAGACCCGGGACGCAACTATGGCTACACCTTC. This codes for CASSPDPGRNYGYTF. The chain has TRBV18 and TRBJ1-2, with TRBD1 as a possible D gene (5 bases). V was pared by 2 bases and J by 2 bases, with 12 bases between. The length of the CDR3 is 15 residues. In germline, CDR1 is KGHSH, CDR2 LQKENI. The complete variable domain, with remaining parts taken from reference TRBV18 and TRBJ1-2, reads NAGVMQNPRHLVRRRGQEARLRCSPMKGHSHVYWYRQLPEEGLKFMVYLQKENIIDESGMPKERFSAEFPKEGPSILRIQQVVRGDSAAYFCASSPDPGRNYGYTFGSGTRLTVV.